A single T cell receptor beta chain is shown here with its context. Its antigen remains unknown. Germline CDR1 and CDR2: MNHEY and SVGAGI. The CDR3 is 16 residues long. The V and J ends lost 3 bases and 7 bases, in that order; junction bases with no gene match: 13. The source of the sample is a study of cytomegalovirus exposure and HLA in healthy donors. Study-level information: Out of about 170 million T cells, an earlier analysis found roughly 110 million unique TCR beta sequences in total.

60 Vbeta and 13 Jbeta primers were used in PCR. In the study's own analysis: An analysis performed later counted 70 million to 90 million unique TCR beta chains (around 9.9 million of them shared). Sequencing used immunoSEQ multiplex PCR; TCRdb keeps in-frame clones, though not all of them. V and J calls and clone size are as listed in that table; D and trimming were resolved from the DNA. The table includes more than 140,000 clones, approximately 82% detected once. Study results and caveats: Later analysis found that TCR beta chains associated with HLA were more clonally expanded than other, equally common chains. In a later analysis, donors in an Asian-associated ancestry cluster reportedly had fewer N-insertions in productive TCRs than the cohort mean.

This clonotype was sampled from a woman between 40 and 50 years old in good health and CMV-seronegative. The sequenced material came from PBMCs. This chain links TRBV6-5 with TRBJ1-1, with 8 bases lining up with TRBD1. CDR3 nucleotide sequence: TGTGCCAGCAGTTATCTGGTAGGCAGGGGGCTAGGTGAAGCTTTCTTT. Amino acids: CASSYLVGRGLGEAFF.